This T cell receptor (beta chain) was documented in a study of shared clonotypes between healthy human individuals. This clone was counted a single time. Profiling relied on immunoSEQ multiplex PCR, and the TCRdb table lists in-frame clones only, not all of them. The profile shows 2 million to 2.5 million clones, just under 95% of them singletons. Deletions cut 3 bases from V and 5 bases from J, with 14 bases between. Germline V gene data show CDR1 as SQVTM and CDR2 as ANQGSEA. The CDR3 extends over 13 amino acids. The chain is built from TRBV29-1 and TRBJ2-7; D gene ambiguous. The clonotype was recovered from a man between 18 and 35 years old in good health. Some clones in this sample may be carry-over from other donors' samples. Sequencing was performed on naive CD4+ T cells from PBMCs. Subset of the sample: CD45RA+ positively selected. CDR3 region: CSVERYQPHEQYF. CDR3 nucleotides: TGCAGCGTTGAGCGCTACCAACCCCACGAGCAGTACTTC.